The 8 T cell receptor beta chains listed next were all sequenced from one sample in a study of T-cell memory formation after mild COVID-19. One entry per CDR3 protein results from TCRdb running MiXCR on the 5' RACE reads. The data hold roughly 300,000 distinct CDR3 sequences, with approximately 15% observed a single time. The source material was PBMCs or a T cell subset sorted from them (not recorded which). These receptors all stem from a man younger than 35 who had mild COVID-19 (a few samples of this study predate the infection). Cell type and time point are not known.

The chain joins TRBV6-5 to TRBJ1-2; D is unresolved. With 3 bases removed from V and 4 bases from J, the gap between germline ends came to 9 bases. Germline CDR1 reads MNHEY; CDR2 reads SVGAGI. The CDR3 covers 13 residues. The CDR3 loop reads CASSYDGLYGYTF. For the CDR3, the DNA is TGTGCCAGCAGTTATGACGGCCTCTATGGCTACACCTTC.

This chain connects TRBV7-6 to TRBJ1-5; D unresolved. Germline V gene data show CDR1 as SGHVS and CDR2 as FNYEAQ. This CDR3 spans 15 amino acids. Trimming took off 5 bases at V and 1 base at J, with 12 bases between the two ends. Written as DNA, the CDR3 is TGTGCCAGCAGCCTGACCTCTTCGAGCAATCAGCCCCAGCATTTT. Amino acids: CASSLTSSSNQPQHF.

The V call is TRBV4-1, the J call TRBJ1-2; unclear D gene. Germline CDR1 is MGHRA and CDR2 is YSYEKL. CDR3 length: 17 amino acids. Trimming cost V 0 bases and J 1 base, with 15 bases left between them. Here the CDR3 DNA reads TGCGCCAGCAGCCAAGATGATATGGGTTCCCTTAACTATGGCTACACCTTC. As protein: CASSQDDMGSLNYGYTF.

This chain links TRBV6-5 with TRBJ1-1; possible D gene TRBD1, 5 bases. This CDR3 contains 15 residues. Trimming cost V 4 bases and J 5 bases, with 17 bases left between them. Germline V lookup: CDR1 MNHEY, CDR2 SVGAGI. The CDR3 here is CASSFFPRVGTEAFF. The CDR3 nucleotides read TGTGCCAGCAGTTTCTTCCCCAGGGTCGGTACTGAAGCTTTCTTT.

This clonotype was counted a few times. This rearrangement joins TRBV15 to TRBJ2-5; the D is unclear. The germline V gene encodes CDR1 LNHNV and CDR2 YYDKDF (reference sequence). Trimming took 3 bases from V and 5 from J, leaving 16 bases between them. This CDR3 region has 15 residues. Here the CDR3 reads CATSRMIRDGETQYF. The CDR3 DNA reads TGTGCCACCAGCAGGATGATCCGTGATGGGGAGACCCAGTACTTC.

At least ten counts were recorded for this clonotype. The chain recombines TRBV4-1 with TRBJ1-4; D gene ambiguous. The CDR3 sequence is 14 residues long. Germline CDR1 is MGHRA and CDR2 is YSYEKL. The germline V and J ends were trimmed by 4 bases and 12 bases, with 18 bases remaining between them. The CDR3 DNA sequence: TGCGCCAGCAGCCCCGTGGACGGCGAATGGGAACTGTTTTTT. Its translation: CASSPVDGEWELFF.

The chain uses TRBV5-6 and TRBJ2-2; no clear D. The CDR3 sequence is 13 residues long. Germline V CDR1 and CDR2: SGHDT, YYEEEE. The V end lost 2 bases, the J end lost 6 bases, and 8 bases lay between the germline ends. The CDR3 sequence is CASSLLLAGELFF. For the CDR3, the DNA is TGTGCCAGCAGCTTACTCCTCGCCGGGGAGCTGTTTTTT.

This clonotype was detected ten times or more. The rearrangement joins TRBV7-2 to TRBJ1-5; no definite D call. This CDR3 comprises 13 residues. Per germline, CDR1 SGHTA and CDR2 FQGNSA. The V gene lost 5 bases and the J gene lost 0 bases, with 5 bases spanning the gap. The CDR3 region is CASSPSSNQPQHF. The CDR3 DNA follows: TGTGCCAGCAGCCCCTCTAGCAATCAGCCCCAGCATTTT.